One sample yielded the 4 T cell receptor beta chains listed below, sequenced in a study of cytomegalovirus exposure and HLA in healthy donors. PCR used 60 Vbeta primers and 13 Jbeta primers. Sequencing was performed with immunoSEQ multiplex PCR; in TCRdb, only in-frame clones are kept and a portion is missing. The sample consists of tens of thousands of clones, roughly 74% of them appearing once. The source material was PBMCs. The receptors derive from a man under 40 in good health and CMV-seronegative.

The gene calls are TRBV7-3 and TRBJ2-2, with D possibly matching TRBD2 (5 bases). This CDR3 comprises 14 residues. V lost 6 bases, J lost 0 bases, and 8 bases lay in between. The germline gives CDR1 SGHTA, CDR2 FQGTGA. The CDR3 spells CASRPSPNTGELFF. The CDR3 region has the DNA TGTGCCAGCAGACCTAGCCCGAACACCGGGGAGCTGTTTTTT.

The chain has TRBV11-2 and TRBJ1-1; TRBD1 is a possible D gene (6 bases). Germline CDR1 SGHAT, CDR2 FQNNGV. Trimming removed 5 bases at V and 2 bases at J, with 15 bases between. This CDR3 region has 15 residues. CDR3 coding DNA: TGTGCCAGCAGCGTGACGGACAGCTCAAACACTGAAGCTTTCTTT. Residues: CASSVTDSSNTEAFF. Drawing the rest from reference TRBV11-2 and TRBJ1-1, the complete variable domain is EAGVAQSPRYKIIEKRQSVAFWCNPISGHATLYWYQQILGQGPKLLIQFQNNGVVDDSQLPKDRFSAERLKGVDSTLKIQPAKLEDSAVYLCASSVTDSSNTEAFFGQGTRLTVV.

The chain uses TRBV6-6 and TRBJ2-1; D might be TRBD1 (6 bases). V dropped 6 bases and J dropped 0 bases, with 12 bases sitting between them. This CDR3 is 15 amino acids long. Germline loops: CDR1 MNHNY, CDR2 SVGAGI (reference sequence). This CDR3 reads CASRRTVSSYNEQFF. CDR3 sequence (DNA): TGTGCCAGCAGAAGGACAGTAAGCTCCTACAATGAGCAGTTCTTC.

Turning to this clone: One end of the junction does not line up with germline, which may come from a read error. The V gene is TRBV6-1, the J gene TRBJ2-1, with 9 bases identical to TRBD2. This CDR3 is built from 15 residues. Germline CDR1 reads MNHNS; CDR2 reads SASEGT. CDR3 DNA: TGTGCCGGCAGTGAAGCGCTAGCGGGGAAGGAGTGGGGGTTCTTC. It encodes CAGSEALAGKEWGFF.